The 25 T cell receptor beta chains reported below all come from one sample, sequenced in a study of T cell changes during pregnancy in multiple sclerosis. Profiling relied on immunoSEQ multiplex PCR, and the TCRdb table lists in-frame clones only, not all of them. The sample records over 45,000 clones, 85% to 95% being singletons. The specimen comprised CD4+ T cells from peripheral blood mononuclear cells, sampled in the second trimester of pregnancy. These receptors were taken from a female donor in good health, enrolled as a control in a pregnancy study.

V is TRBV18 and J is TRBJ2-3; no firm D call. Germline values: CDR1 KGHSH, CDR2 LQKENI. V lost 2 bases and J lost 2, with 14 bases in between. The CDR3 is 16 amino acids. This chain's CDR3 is CASSPGWASLTDTQYF. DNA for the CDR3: TGTGCCAGCTCACCAGGCTGGGCGAGCCTCACAGATACGCAGTATTTT.

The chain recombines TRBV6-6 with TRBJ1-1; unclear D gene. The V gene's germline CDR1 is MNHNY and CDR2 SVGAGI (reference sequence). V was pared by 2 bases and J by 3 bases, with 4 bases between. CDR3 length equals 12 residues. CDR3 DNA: TGTGCCAGCAGTTACCCAGACACTGAAGCTTTCTTT. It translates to CASSYPDTEAFF.

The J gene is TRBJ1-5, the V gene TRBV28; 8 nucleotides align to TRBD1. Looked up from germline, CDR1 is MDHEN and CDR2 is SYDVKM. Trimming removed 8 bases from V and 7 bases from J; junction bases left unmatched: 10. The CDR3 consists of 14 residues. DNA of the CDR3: TGTGCCAGCCAATCAGGGGGCGCGGGGCAGCCCCAGCATTTT. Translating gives CASQSGGAGQPQHF.

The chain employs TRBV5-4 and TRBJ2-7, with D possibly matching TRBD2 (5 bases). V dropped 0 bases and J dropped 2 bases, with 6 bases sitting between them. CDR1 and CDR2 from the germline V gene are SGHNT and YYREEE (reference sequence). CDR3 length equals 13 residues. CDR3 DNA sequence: TGTGCCAGCAGCTTGGGAGGGCCCTACGAGCAGTACTTC. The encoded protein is CASSLGGPYEQYF.

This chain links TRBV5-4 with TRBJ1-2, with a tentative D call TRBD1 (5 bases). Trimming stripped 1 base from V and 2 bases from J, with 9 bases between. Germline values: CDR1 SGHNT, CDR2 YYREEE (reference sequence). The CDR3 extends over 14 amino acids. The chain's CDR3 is CASSLTGRNYGYTF. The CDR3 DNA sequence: TGTGCCAGCAGCTTGACAGGACGCAACTATGGCTACACCTTC.

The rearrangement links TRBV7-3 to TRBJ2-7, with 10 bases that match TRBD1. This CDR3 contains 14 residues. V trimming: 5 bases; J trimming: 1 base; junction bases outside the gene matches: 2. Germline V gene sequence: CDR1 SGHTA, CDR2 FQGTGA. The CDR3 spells CASSRDRGSYEQYF. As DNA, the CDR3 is TGTGCCAGCAGCCGGGACAGGGGATCCTACGAGCAGTACTTC. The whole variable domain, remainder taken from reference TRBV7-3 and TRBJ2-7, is GAGVSQTPSNKVTEKGKYVELRCDPISGHTALYWYRQSLGQGPEFLIYFQGTGAADDSGLPNDRFFAVRPEGSVSTLKIQRTERGDSAVYLCASSRDRGSYEQYFGPGTRLTVT.

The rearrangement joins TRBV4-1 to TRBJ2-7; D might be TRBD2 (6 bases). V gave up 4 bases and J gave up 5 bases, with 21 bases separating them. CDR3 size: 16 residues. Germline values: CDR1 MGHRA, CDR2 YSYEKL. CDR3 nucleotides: TGCGCCAGCAGCCGTCTACCCATCACCGCTAGCGACGAGCAGTACTTC. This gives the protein CASSRLPITASDEQYF.

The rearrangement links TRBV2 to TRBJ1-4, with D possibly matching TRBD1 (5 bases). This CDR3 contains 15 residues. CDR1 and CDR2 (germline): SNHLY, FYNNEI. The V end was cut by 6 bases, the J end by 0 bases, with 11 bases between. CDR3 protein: CASRDGTATNEKLFF. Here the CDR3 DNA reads TGTGCCAGCAGGGATGGGACTGCAACTAATGAAAAACTGTTTTTT.

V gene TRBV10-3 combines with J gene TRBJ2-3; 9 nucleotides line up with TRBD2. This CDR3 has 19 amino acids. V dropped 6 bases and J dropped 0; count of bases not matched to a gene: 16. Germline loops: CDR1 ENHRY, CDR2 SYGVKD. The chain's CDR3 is CAISPRGVAGALSTDTQYF. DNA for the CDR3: TGTGCCATCAGCCCTCGAGGGGTAGCGGGAGCCCTTAGCACAGATACGCAGTATTTT.

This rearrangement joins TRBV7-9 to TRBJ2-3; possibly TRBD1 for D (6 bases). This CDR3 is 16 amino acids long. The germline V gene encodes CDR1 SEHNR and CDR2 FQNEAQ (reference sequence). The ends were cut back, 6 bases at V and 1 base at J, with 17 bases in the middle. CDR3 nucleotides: TGTGCCAGCAGTCCAACAGGACAGTGGGGCACAGATACGCAGTATTTT. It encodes CASSPTGQWGTDTQYF.

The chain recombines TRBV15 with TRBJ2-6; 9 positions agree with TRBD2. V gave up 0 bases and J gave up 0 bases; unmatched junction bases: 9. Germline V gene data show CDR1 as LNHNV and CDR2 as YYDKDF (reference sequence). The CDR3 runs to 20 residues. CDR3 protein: CATSRDASGRFSSGANVLTF. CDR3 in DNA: TGTGCCACCAGCAGAGATGCAAGCGGGAGGTTCAGCTCTGGGGCCAACGTCCTGACTTTC. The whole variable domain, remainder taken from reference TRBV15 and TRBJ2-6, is DAMVIQNPRYQVTQFGKPVTLSCSQTLNHNVMYWYQQKSSQAPKLLFHYYDKDFNNEADTPDNFQSRRPNTSFCFLDIRSPGLGDTAMYLCATSRDASGRFSSGANVLTFGAGSRLTVL.

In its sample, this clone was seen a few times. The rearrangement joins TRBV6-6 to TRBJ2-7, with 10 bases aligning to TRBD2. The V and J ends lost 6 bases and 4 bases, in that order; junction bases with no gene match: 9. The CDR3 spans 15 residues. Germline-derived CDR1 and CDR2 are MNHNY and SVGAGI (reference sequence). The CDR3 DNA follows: TGTGCCAGCAGCCCTCCCGGGACTAGCGTGTACGAGCAGTACTTC. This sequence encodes CASSPPGTSVYEQYF.

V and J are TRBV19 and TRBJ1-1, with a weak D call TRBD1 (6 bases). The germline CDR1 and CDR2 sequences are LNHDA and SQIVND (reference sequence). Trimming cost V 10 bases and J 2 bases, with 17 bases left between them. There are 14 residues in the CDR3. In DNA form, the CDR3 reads TGTGCCACCAGCTCCGGGACAAGAAACACTGAAGCTTTCTTT. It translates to CATSSGTRNTEAFF.

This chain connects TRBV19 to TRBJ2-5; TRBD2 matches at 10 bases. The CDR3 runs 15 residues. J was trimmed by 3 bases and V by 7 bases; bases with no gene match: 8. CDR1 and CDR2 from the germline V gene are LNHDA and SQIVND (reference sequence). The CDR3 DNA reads TGTGCCAGTACCAAAGGGACTAGCGAGAAAGAGACCCAGTACTTC. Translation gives CASTKGTSEKETQYF. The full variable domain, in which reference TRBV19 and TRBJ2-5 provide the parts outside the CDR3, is DGGITQSPKYLFRKEGQNVTLSCEQNLNHDAMYWYRQDPGQGLRLIYYSQIVNDFQKGDIAEGYSVSREKKESFPLTVTSAQKNPTAFYLCASTKGTSEKETQYFGPGTRLLVL.

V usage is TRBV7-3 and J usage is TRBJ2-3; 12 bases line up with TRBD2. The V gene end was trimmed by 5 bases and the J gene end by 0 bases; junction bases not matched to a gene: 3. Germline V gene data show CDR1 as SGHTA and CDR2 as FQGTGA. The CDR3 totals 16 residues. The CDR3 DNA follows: TGTGCCAGCAGCCGCGGACTAGCGGGGAGCACAGATACGCAGTATTTT. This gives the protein CASSRGLAGSTDTQYF.

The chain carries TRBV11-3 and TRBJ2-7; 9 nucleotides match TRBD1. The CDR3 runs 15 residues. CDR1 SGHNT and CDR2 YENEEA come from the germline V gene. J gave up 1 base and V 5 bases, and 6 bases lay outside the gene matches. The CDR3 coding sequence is TGTGCCAGCAGCCCAGGACAGGGGAGGTCCTACGAGCAGTACTTC. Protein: CASSPGQGRSYEQYF.

The CDR3 DNA sequence: TGTGCCATCAGGGCGGAAAGAGAGACCCAGTACTTC. This gives the protein CAIRAERETQYF. The rearrangement links TRBV10-3 to TRBJ2-5; the D is unclear. The V and J ends lost 6 bases and 4 bases respectively, with 9 bases between them. CDR1 ENHRY and CDR2 SYGVKD come from the germline V gene. CDR3 size: 12 residues.

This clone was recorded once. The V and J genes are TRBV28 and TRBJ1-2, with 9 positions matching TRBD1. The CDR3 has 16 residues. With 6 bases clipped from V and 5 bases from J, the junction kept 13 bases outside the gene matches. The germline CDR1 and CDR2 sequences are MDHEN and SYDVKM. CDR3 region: CASRNPRDRVMYGYTF. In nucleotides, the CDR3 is TGTGCCAGCAGAAACCCACGGGACAGGGTAATGTATGGCTACACCTTC.

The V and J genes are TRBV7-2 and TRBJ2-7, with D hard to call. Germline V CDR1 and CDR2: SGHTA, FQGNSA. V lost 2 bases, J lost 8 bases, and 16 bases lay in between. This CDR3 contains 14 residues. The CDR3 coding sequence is TGTGCCAGCAGCTTAACGCAGGCCTTTACGAAGCAGTACTTC. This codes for CASSLTQAFTKQYF.

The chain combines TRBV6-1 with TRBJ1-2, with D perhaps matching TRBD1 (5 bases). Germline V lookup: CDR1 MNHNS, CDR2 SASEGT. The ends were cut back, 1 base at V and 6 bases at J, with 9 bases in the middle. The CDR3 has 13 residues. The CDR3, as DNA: TGTGCCAGCAGTGAAGTCACAGGAGATGGCTACACCTTC. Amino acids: CASSEVTGDGYTF.

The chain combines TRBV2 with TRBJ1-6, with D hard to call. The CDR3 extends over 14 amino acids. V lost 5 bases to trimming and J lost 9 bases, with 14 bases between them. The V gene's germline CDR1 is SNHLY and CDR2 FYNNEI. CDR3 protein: CASSSAAEISPLHF. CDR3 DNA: TGTGCCAGCAGTTCCGCTGCCGAGATTTCACCCCTCCACTTT. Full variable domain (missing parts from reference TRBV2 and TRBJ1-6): EPEVTQTPSHQVTQMGQEVILRCVPISNHLYFYWYRQILGQKVEFLVSFYNNEISEKSEIFDDQFSVERPDGSNFTLKIRSTKLEDSAMYFCASSSAAEISPLHFGNGTRLTVT.

The CDR3 bases are TGCGCCAGCAGCCGCGGACAGGCTGAGGACACTGAAGCTTTCTTT. Protein: CASSRGQAEDTEAFF. The genes are TRBV4-3 and TRBJ1-1; 7 bases fit TRBD1. The CDR3 length is 15 residues. Losses at the gene ends were 4 bases for V and 3 bases for J; bases not matched to a gene: 8. Per germline, CDR1 LGHNA and CDR2 YSLEER.

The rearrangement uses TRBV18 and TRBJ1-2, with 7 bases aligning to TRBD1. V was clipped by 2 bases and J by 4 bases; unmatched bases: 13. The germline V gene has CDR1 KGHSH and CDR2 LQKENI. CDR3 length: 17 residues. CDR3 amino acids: CASSPYTGEGTFYGYTF. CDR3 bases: TGTGCCAGCTCACCATATACAGGGGAAGGGACTTTCTATGGCTACACCTTC.

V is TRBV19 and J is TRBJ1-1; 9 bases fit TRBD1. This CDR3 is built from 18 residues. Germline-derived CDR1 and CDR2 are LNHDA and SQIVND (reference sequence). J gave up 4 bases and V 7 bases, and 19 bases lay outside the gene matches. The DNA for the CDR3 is TGTGCCAGTACCATCGGCCCGGGACAGGGAAAATCTGGCACTGAAGCTTTCTTT. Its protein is CASTIGPGQGKSGTEAFF.

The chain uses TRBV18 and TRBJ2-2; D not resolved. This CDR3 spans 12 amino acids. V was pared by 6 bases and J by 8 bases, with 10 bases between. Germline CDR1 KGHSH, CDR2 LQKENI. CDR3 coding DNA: TGTGCCAGCTCGGCCCCCCGAGGGGAGCTGTTTTTT. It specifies CASSAPRGELFF.